The clone carrying this T cell receptor (beta chain) appeared once. The antigen remains unidentified. The TCR beta cDNA libraries carried unique molecular identifiers. Around 460,000 cDNA molecules came from around 0.96 to 9.9 million T cells. From the PCR reads, TCRdb called clonotypes with MiXCR, one entry per CDR3 protein. The table records about 460,000 distinct CDR3 sequences, nearly 45% of them present only once. The sample originates from a study of post-analysis software for immune sequencing data. Across the study: Recorded disease courses covered relapsing-remitting, secondary progressive and progressive-relapsing multiple sclerosis. Some patients had no subtype annotation.

Overall study results and limits: Compared against controls, patients with multiple sclerosis displayed significantly lower normalized Chao1 diversity. Controls had lower frequencies than patients of a few TRBV segments, which included TRBV5-6, TRBV5-1 and TRBV20-1.

The CDR3 totals 17 residues. The J segment lost 3 bases and the V segment lost 1 base, leaving 6 bases of the junction unmatched. Per germline, CDR1 SNHLY and CDR2 FYNNEI. This chain links TRBV2 with TRBJ2-1, with 10 positions matching TRBD2. The sample was blood. The source of this sequence is a girl between 10 and 17 years old with multiple sclerosis. The CDR3, as DNA: TGTGCCAGCAGTGAAGGGACTAGCGGATACAACTACAATGAGCAGTTCTTC. Its protein product is CASSEGTSGYNYNEQFF.